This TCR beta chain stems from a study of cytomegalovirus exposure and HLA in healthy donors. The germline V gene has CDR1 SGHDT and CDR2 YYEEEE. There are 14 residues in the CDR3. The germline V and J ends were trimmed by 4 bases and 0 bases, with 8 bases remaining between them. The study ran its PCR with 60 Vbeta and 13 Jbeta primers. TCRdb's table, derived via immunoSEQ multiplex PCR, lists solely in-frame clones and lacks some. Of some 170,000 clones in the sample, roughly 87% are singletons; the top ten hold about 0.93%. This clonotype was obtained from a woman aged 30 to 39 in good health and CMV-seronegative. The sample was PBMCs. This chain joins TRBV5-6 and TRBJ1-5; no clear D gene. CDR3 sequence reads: CASSHLVSNQPQHF. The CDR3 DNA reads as TGTGCCAGCAGCCACCTAGTTAGCAATCAGCCCCAGCATTTT.